The rows below give T cell receptor beta chains drawn from one sample of a study of shared clonotypes between healthy human individuals. Assay used: immunoSEQ multiplex PCR; TCRdb lists only in-frame clones, some missing. Found here are some 1 million clones, roughly 75% of them singletons; the top ten hold nearly 1.5%. The specimen sequenced was memory CD4+ T cells sorted from blood. The origin of the receptors is a man in his late teens or twenties in good health. The CDR3 runs from the conserved cysteine through the conserved F or W.

TRBV2,TRBJ1-5,CASNGQGGYSNQPQHF
TRBV5-1,TRBJ1-2,CASSLNTGNYGYTF
TRBV27,TRBJ2-3,CASSWTGSGGTNQEDTQYF
TRBV2,TRBJ1-1,CATQGQGITEAFF
TRBV18,TRBJ2-7,CASSREAGGGYEQYF
TRBV7-8,TRBJ2-3,CASSSSPSTDTQYF
TRBV6-1,TRBJ2-7,CASKIIGTLIYEQYF
TRBV29-1,TRBJ1-3,CSVRLIGNTIYF
TRBV20-1,TRBJ2-5,CSAKGRETQYF
TRBV30,TRBJ1-1,CAWTRGANTEAFF
TRBV21-1,TRBJ1-2,CASSSFGIEYYGYTF
TRBV5-1,TRBJ2-1,CASSLAISGGFNEQFF
TRBV4-1,TRBJ2-7,CASSPFRTGLSYEQYF
TRBV13,TRBJ1-1,CASSLGQEGRAFF
TRBV5-1,TRBJ2-1,CASSPGTVNNEQFF
TRBV10-3,TRBJ2-7,CAISEEVYNEQYF
TRBV11-2,TRBJ2-5,CASSLQGALQETQYF
TRBV10-3,TRBJ1-2,CAISVRETGGDGYTF
TRBV2,TRBJ2-4,CASSEDGGSLAKNIQYF
TRBV7-2,TRBJ2-2,CASSLSRTGSLFF
TRBV6-1,TRBJ1-5,CASSEEGEGAQPQHF
TRBV7-9,TRBJ2-1,CASSPGTRSDNEQFF
TRBV11-3,TRBJ2-7,CASSLEPPPLIEQYF
TRBV5-1,TRBJ1-3,CASSPGHQGGNTIYF
TRBV15,TRBJ1-1,CATSRGRSNTEAFF
TRBV5-6,TRBJ2-3,CASSSAGTGVSDTQYF
TRBV10-3,TRBJ2-2,CAISPTGQGFLGTGELFF
TRBV7-2,TRBJ1-5,CASSDPGYSNQPQHF
TRBV6-5,TRBJ1-1,CASLPPGGNTEAFF
TRBV10-1,TRBJ2-3,CASSEGGRLTTDTQYF
TRBV7-8,TRBJ2-2,CASSPVTSRAGELFF
TRBV2,TRBJ2-7,CASSEVSGNSYEQYF
TRBV18,TRBJ2-1,CATNEGGQQRGNNEQFF
TRBV2,TRBJ1-2,CASSVDGNYGYTF
TRBV7-2,TRBJ2-7,CASSSPGGINEQYF
TRBV13,TRBJ2-7,CASSLTGTSSAEQYF
TRBV6-1,TRBJ1-1,CASSERGRAEAFF
TRBV19,TRBJ2-3,CASTLTSGGSTDTQYF
TRBV7-9,TRBJ1-4,CASSSGYRAEKLFF
TRBV5-1,TRBJ2-3,CASRLPSGGASDTQYF
TRBV2,TRBJ2-4,CASSEAPEVLNIQYF
TRBV7-2,TRBJ2-7,CASSVNRGSYEQYF
TRBV2,TRBJ2-3,CASSRDRSSTDTQYF
TRBV7-9,TRBJ1-1,CANTGRVNTEAFF
TRBV5-6,TRBJ2-7,CASSFRGKEYEQYF
TRBV6-5,TRBJ1-1,CASSYGDTEAFF
TRBV7-2,TRBJ1-2,CASSQESNYGYTF
TRBV5-1,TRBJ1-1,CASSWGQGNTEAFF
TRBV20-1,TRBJ2-1,CSARDLRGQFF
TRBV11-3,TRBJ2-1,CASSPKTGESYNEQFF
TRBV6-1,TRBJ2-7,CASTGAYEQYF